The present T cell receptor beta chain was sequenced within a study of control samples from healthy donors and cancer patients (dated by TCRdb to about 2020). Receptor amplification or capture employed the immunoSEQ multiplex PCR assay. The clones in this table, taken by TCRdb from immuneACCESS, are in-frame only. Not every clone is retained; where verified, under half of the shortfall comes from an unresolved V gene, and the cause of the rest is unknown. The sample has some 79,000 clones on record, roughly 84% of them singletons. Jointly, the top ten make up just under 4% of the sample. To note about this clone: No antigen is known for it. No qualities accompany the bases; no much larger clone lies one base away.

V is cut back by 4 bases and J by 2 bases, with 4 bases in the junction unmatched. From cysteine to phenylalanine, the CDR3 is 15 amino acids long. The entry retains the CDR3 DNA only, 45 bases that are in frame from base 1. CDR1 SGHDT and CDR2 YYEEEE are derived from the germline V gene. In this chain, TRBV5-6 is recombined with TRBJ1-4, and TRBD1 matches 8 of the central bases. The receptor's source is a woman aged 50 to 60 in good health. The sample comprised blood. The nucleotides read TGTGCCAGCAGCACCGGGACAGGTACTAATGAAAAACTGTTTTTT. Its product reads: CASSTGTGTNEKLFF.